What follows describes a single T cell receptor beta chain. What it recognizes is unknown. V dropped 1 base and J dropped 1 base, with 8 bases sitting between them. CDR1 and CDR2 (germline): SGDLS, YYNGEE. This CDR3 is 14 amino acids long. This sample stems from a study of cytomegalovirus exposure and HLA in healthy donors. Study conclusions and caveats: Highly shared sequence variants in one cluster were likely a sequencing artifact. As was reported, the classifier diagnosed cytomegalovirus status with high specificity and sensitivity. Analyses of presence and absence presupposed an approximately uniform sequencing depth across donors.

In the PCR, 60 Vbeta and 13 Jbeta primers were used. The assay was immunoSEQ multiplex PCR, and TCRdb's table has in-frame clones only and misses some. The sample holds 150,000 to 200,000 clones, about 75% seen once. V is TRBV9 and J is TRBJ1-1; D not resolved. Sequencing was carried out using PBMCs. The TCR was taken from a male donor in good health and CMV-seronegative. For the CDR3, the DNA is TGTGCCAGCAGCGTAACCCCGGGGAACACTGAAGCTTTCTTT. Amino acids: CASSVTPGNTEAFF.